Listed below are T cell receptor beta chains from one sample, sequenced in a study of cytomegalovirus exposure and HLA in healthy donors. Here immunoSEQ multiplex PCR was the method, and the copy in TCRdb shows in-frame clones only, minus some. The table shows 200,000 to 250,000 clones, with over 80% occurring only once. The sequenced sample consisted of PBMCs. These receptors came from a woman between 40 and 50 years old in good health and CMV-seropositive. CDR3s include the opening cysteine and the closing phenylalanine or tryptophan. The D gene is left open where the match is weak. Clone size appears in some rows only: once, few, many, or a class for an expanded clone.

D,length,V,J,size,CDR3,DNA
TRBD2,18,TRBV7-2,TRBJ2-3,NA,CASMVDFAGGLFADTQYF,TGTGCCAGCATGGTCGACTTCGCGGGAGGACTCTTTGCAGATACGCAGTATTTT
NA,15,TRBV30,TRBJ2-5,NA,CAWSVNIYPKETQYF,TGTGCCTGGAGTGTGAACATATATCCCAAAGAGACCCAGTACTTC
NA,15,TRBV7-2,TRBJ2-3,NA,CASSQGLASTDTQYF,TGTGCCAGCAGCCAAGGACTGGCCAGCACAGATACGCAGTATTTT
TRBD2,17,TRBV7-3,TRBJ2-2,NA,CSSSVDAGGQNTGELFF,TGTTCCAGCAGCGTAGACGCGGGGGGCCAGAACACCGGGGAGCTGTTTTTT
NA,17,TRBV9,TRBJ2-1,NA,CASSAARSGLNYNEQFF,TGTGCCAGCAGCGCAGCCCGAAGCGGCTTAAACTACAATGAGCAGTTCTTC
NA,15,TRBV23-1,TRBJ1-1,few,CAGNRTDKLNTEAFF,TGCGCCGGGAACCGGACGGACAAATTGAACACTGAAGCTTTCTTT
NA,17,TRBV11-2,TRBJ2-2,NA,CASSSGDWRRNTGELFF,TGTGCCAGCAGCTCCGGAGATTGGAGGCGGAACACCGGGGAGCTGTTTTTT
TRBD1,15,TRBV27,TRBJ1-6,NA,CASSLRQGYNSPLHF,TGTGCCAGCAGTTTAAGACAGGGGTATAATTCACCCCTCCACTTT
NA,14,TRBV19,TRBJ1-5,NA,CASSADRINQPQHF,TGTGCCAGTAGTGCCGACAGAATCAATCAGCCCCAGCATTTT
TRBD2,18,TRBV30,TRBJ2-1,NA,CAWSVRLGVAGFGGEQFF,TGTGCCTGGAGTGTACGTCTTGGAGTAGCGGGATTTGGGGGGGAGCAGTTCTTC
TRBD1,15,TRBV14,TRBJ2-5,NA,CASSQGQGAWETQYF,TGTGCCAGCAGCCAAGGACAGGGGGCTTGGGAGACCCAGTACTTC
TRBD2,15,TRBV7-2,TRBJ2-5,NA,CASSLRGASGETQYF,TGTGCCAGCAGCTTACGGGGAGCTAGCGGAGAGACCCAGTACTTC
NA,15,TRBV7-8,TRBJ1-2,NA,CASSPQGSSNYGYTF,TGTGCCAGCAGCCCTCAGGGGTCCTCTAACTATGGCTACACCTTC
NA,14,TRBV11-2,TRBJ2-1,NA,CASSLERGGHEQFF,TGTGCCAGCAGCTTAGAAAGGGGGGGACATGAGCAGTTCTTC
NA,17,TRBV7-3,TRBJ2-6,NA,CASSFVGAGSGANVLTF,TGTGCCAGCAGCTTCGTAGGGGCCGGCTCTGGGGCCAACGTCCTGACTTTC
TRBD2,15,TRBV4-1,TRBJ2-3,NA,CASSQVWTRTDTQYF,TGCGCCAGCAGCCAAGTCTGGACTAGGACAGATACGCAGTATTTT
NA,13,TRBV6-5,TRBJ1-3,NA,CASRQSPVNTIYF,TGTGCCAGTCGACAGTCCCCTGTAAACACCATATATTTT
TRBD1,16,TRBV25-1,TRBJ2-2,NA,CASQPTGTANTGELFF,TGTGCCAGCCAACCTACAGGGACAGCGAACACCGGGGAGCTGTTTTTT
TRBD2,17,TRBV11-3,TRBJ2-3,NA,CASSDRLAGVPTDTQYF,TGTGCCAGCAGCGATCGACTAGCGGGGGTCCCCACAGATACGCAGTATTTT
NA,14,TRBV19,TRBJ2-6,once,CASTPGGGANVLTF,TGTGCCAGTACCCCCGGCGGGGGGGCCAACGTCCTGACTTTC
TRBD1,15,TRBV5-1,TRBJ1-1,once,CASSRTGTGVDEAFF,TGCGCCAGCAGCCGAACCGGGACAGGGGTGGATGAAGCTTTCTTT
NA,12,TRBV7-8,TRBJ2-3,once,CASSPVTDTQYF,TGTGCCAGCAGCCCGGTAACAGATACGCAGTATTTT
TRBD1,16,TRBV5-1,TRBJ2-7,once,CASSSGQGRSSYEQYF,TGCGCCAGCAGCTCTGGACAGGGCAGGAGCTCCTACGAGCAGTACTTC
NA,15,TRBV10-2,TRBJ1-2,NA,CASSALGTGWDGYTF,TGCGCCAGCAGTGCCTTGGGCACAGGGTGGGATGGCTACACCTTC
NA,16,TRBV7-2,TRBJ2-6,NA,CASSESGNSGANVLTF,TGTGCCAGCAGCGAATCAGGGAACTCTGGGGCCAACGTCCTGACTTTC
NA,14,TRBV7-9,TRBJ1-1,NA,CSSSLNQGTTEAFF,TGTTCCAGCAGCCTTAACCAGGGGACCACTGAAGCTTTCTTT
TRBD2,15,TRBV6-1,TRBJ2-5,NA,CASNGLADFQETQYF,TGTGCCAGCAACGGACTAGCGGATTTCCAAGAGACCCAGTACTTC
TRBD2,14,TRBV5-5,TRBJ2-1,NA,CASSPGLANNEQFF,TGTGCCAGCAGCCCGGGACTAGCGAACAATGAGCAGTTCTTC
TRBD1,16,TRBV5-4,TRBJ1-2,NA,CASSHTTGTRSYGYTF,TGTGCCAGCAGTCATACGACAGGGACCCGCTCTTATGGCTACACCTTC
NA,17,TRBV27,TRBJ2-2,NA,CASSWLGQAGYTGELFF,TGTGCCAGCAGTTGGCTAGGACAGGCGGGATACACCGGGGAGCTGTTTTTT
TRBD2,16,TRBV2,TRBJ2-7,NA,CASSPFGTSGRGEQYF,TGTGCCAGCAGTCCGTTCGGGACTAGCGGGAGAGGCGAGCAGTACTTC
NA,15,TRBV7-9,TRBJ2-7,NA,CASSPSPDRGYEQYF,TGTGCCAGCAGCCCTTCCCCGGACAGAGGGTACGAGCAGTACTTC
TRBD1,13,TRBV5-6,TRBJ1-2,NA,CASSSPGQGVVTF,TGTGCCAGCAGCTCGCCGGGACAGGGGGTAGTTACCTTC
TRBD1,14,TRBV2,TRBJ1-6,NA,CASSGDRGRLPLHF,TGTGCCAGCAGTGGGGACAGGGGGCGATTACCCCTCCACTTT
NA,14,TRBV29-1,TRBJ2-1,NA,CSVGAPGAGNEQFF,TGCAGCGTCGGAGCCCCAGGGGCCGGTAATGAGCAGTTCTTC
NA,14,TRBV6-6,TRBJ2-3,NA,CASSQDPSTDTQYF,TGTGCCAGCAGTCAGGATCCTAGCACAGATACGCAGTATTTT
TRBD1,15,TRBV2,TRBJ1-4,few,CASSEARGKGEKLFF,TGTGCCAGCAGTGAAGCCAGGGGGAAGGGGGAAAAACTGTTTTTT
NA,11,TRBV30,TRBJ2-7,NA,CAWGQLYEQYF,TGTGCCTGGGGACAGCTCTACGAGCAGTACTTC
TRBD2,16,TRBV4-3,TRBJ2-1,NA,CASSQDSLAGLGEQFF,TGCGCCAGCAGCCAAGATAGCCTAGCGGGATTAGGTGAGCAGTTCTTC
NA,12,TRBV14,TRBJ1-5,NA,CASSRRQRPQHF,TGTGCCAGCAGCCGCAGACAGCGGCCCCAGCATTTT
NA,11,TRBV20-1,TRBJ1-2,once,CSANPNYGYTF,TGCAGTGCCAATCCTAACTATGGCTACACCTTC
TRBD2,13,TRBV13,TRBJ2-1,NA,CASSAGTSDQQFF,TGTGCCAGCAGCGCCGGGACTAGCGACCAGCAGTTCTTC
NA,16,TRBV4-2,TRBJ2-2,few,CASSQDLGARSGELFF,TGTGCCAGCAGCCAAGATCTAGGGGCGCGTTCCGGGGAGCTGTTTTTT
TRBD1,18,TRBV29-1,TRBJ1-1,NA,CSVETWSGGRIPNTEAFF,TGCAGCGTTGAAACTTGGTCAGGGGGCCGAATACCGAACACTGAAGCTTTCTTT
NA,14,TRBV7-8,TRBJ1-3,NA,CASNLEWQGNTIYF,TGTGCCAGCAACTTAGAATGGCAAGGAAACACCATATATTTT
NA,12,TRBV19,TRBJ1-2,NA,CASSRGGYGYTF,TGTGCCAGTAGTAGAGGGGGCTATGGCTACACCTTC
TRBD1,17,TRBV5-1,TRBJ2-1,NA,CASSLRQGAYRNNEQFF,TGCGCCAGCAGCTTACGTCAGGGGGCCTATCGGAACAATGAGCAGTTCTTC
NA,11,TRBV20-1,TRBJ2-5,few,CSATLEETQYF,TGCAGTGCTACCCTAGAGGAGACCCAGTACTTC
TRBD1,15,TRBV7-3,TRBJ2-2,NA,CASSPDRANTGELFF,TGTGCCAGCAGCCCCGACAGGGCTAACACCGGGGAGCTGTTTTTT
TRBD1,14,TRBV11-3,TRBJ1-1,few,CASSPRTGDTEAFF,TGTGCCAGCAGCCCTCGGACAGGGGACACTGAAGCTTTCTTT